This passage covers 13 T cell receptor beta chains from one sample sequenced in a study of T cells in Graves' hyperthyroidism and ophthalmopathy. Amplification of TCR beta CDR3 regions was performed using RNA transcripts as template. Researchers ran a first-round RT-PCR on the TCR CDR3 using the HTBI primer set. TCRdb reprocessed the multiplex PCR reads via MiXCR and lists one record per CDR3 protein. The repertoire holds approximately 420,000 distinct CDR3 sequences, with around 14% as singletons. Sequencing was done on a sample of blood. Receptors originate from a woman aged 25 to 39 with Graves' hyperthyroidism.

This chain uses TRBV13 with TRBJ2-1, with D possibly being TRBD1 or TRBD2 (6 bases each). The CDR3 loop spans 14 amino acids. Trimming took 7 bases from V and 7 from J, leaving 17 bases between them. CDR1 is PRHDT and CDR2 is FYEKMQ in the germline V gene (reference sequence). The CDR3 region is CASIVRGARNEQFF. CDR3 nucleotides: TGTGCCAGCATCGTAAGGGGGGCGCGTAATGAGCAGTTCTTC.

In its sample, this clonotype was seen many times. J is TRBJ2-1 and V is TRBV27; D gene ambiguous. Germline V gives CDR1 MNHEY, CDR2 SMNVEV (reference sequence). This CDR3 is built from 14 residues. V lost 4 bases to trimming and J lost 0 bases, with 7 bases between them. This CDR3 reads CASSSPGSYNEQFF. CDR3 sequence (DNA): TGTGCCAGCAGTTCTCCGGGCTCCTACAATGAGCAGTTCTTC.

The sample holds a few counts of this clonotype. The rearrangement uses TRBV6-5 and TRBJ2-6, with D possibly being TRBD1 or TRBD2 (5 bases each). This CDR3 spans 16 amino acids. Germline CDR1 and CDR2: MNHEY and SVGAGI. Trimming shortened V by 5 bases and J by 4 bases, and 15 bases separated the two germline ends. Written as DNA, the CDR3 is TGTGCCAGCAGTAACCCGAGGGGCTCGGGGGCCAACGTCCTGACTTTC. Translated, it gives CASSNPRGSGANVLTF.

In its sample, this clonotype was seen many times. J is TRBJ2-5 and V is TRBV29-1, with 8 positions matching TRBD2. The V segment lost 8 bases and the J segment 4 bases; nucleotides outside the gene matches: 12. The CDR3 is made up of 14 amino acids. Germline lookup yields CDR1 SQVTM and CDR2 ANQGSEA. CDR3 protein: CSQGEAGARETQYF. For the CDR3, the DNA is TGCAGCCAAGGGGAAGCGGGAGCCCGAGAGACCCAGTACTTC.

This clonotype has a count of ten or more. The chain recombines TRBV11-2 with TRBJ1-1; D is unclear. The CDR3 runs to 14 residues. CDR1 and CDR2 (germline): SGHAT, FQNNGV. V lost 1 base and J lost 5, with 11 bases in between. The CDR3: CASSLGPIGTEAFF. Written as DNA, the CDR3 is TGTGCCAGCAGCTTAGGGCCTATTGGGACTGAAGCTTTCTTT.

This clonotype was recorded at least ten times. This chain uses TRBV20-1 with TRBJ2-1; weak D call: TRBD1 (5 bases). This CDR3 region has 14 residues. The germline CDR1 and CDR2 sequences are DFQATT and SNEGSKA (reference sequence). The V end lost 1 base, the J end lost 3 bases, and 10 bases lay between the germline ends. CDR3 in DNA: TGCAGTGCTAGAGCACAGGCACGCTACAATGAGCAGTTCTTC. This translates into CSARAQARYNEQFF.

This clonotype was counted ten times or more. The gene calls are TRBV30 and TRBJ1-1; D is undetermined. The V and J ends lost 1 base and 6 bases respectively, with 12 bases between them. CDR3 length: 13 residues. The germline gives CDR1 GTSNPN, CDR2 SVGIG (reference sequence). CDR3 nucleotides: TGTGCCTGGAGTGATAGCGGGAAAGCTGAAGCTTTCTTT. Translated: CAWSDSGKAEAFF.

This clonotype was found many times. The chain employs TRBV11-3 and TRBJ2-3, with 11 nucleotides matching TRBD2. Per germline, CDR1 SGHNT and CDR2 YENEEA. The length of the CDR3 is 15 residues. V was pared by 4 bases and J by 4 bases, with 4 bases of the junction left unmatched. The CDR3 sequence is CASSSTSGSADTQYF. In nucleotides, the CDR3 is TGTGCCAGCAGCTCTACTAGCGGGAGTGCAGATACGCAGTATTTT.

This clonotype was found a few times. The V gene is TRBV7-9, the J gene TRBJ1-5, with no clear D. Germline assignment: CDR1 SEHNR and CDR2 FQNEAQ (reference sequence). The CDR3 length is 14 residues. The ends were cut back, 4 bases at V and 5 bases at J, with 12 bases in the middle. CDR3 nucleotides: TGTGCCAGCAGCTCCTTAGGACTCCATCAGCCCCAGCATTTT. Protein sequence: CASSSLGLHQPQHF. The full variable domain, completed using reference TRBV7-9 and TRBJ1-5, is DTGVSQNPRHKITKRGQNVTFRCDPISEHNRLYWYRQTLGQGPEFLTYFQNEAQLEKSRLLSDRFSAERPKGSFSTLEIQRTEQGDSAMYLCASSSLGLHQPQHFGDGTRLSIL.

This clonotype was recorded many times. This chain connects TRBV20-1 to TRBJ2-3; 7 bases agree with TRBD2. J lost 6 bases, V lost 0 bases, and 9 bases had no gene match. Germline-derived CDR1 and CDR2 are DFQATT and SNEGSKA (reference sequence). The CDR3 covers 15 residues. CDR3 DNA sequence: TGCAGTGCTAGAGATATGGGACTATTTGCCGATACGCAGTATTTT. Its protein product is CSARDMGLFADTQYF.

This clonotype appeared many times. The chain recombines TRBV29-1 with TRBJ2-1; D might be TRBD1 (5 bases). The CDR3 runs 16 residues. Trimming pared 7 bases from V and 8 bases from J, leaving 27 bases between. Germline V CDR1 and CDR2: SQVTM, ANQGSEA. CDR3 amino acids: CSGGRSVVSNNDEQFF. As DNA, the CDR3 is TGCAGCGGGGGCAGGTCCGTTGTTTCCAACAATGATGAGCAGTTCTTC.

The sample holds many counts of this clonotype. This chain uses TRBV6-1 with TRBJ2-1, with TRBD2 identical over 10 bases. Per germline, CDR1 MNHNS and CDR2 SASEGT. Trimming removed 8 bases from V and 7 bases from J; junction bases left unmatched: 8. The CDR3 covers 14 residues. The CDR3 bases are TGTGCCAGCGGAGAGACGGGACTAGCGAATGAGCAGTTCTTC. Its translation is CASGETGLANEQFF.

This chain links TRBV19 with TRBJ2-2; D may match TRBD1 or TRBD2 (5 bases each). Trimming shortened V by 9 bases and J by 1 base, and 21 bases separated the two germline ends. CDR3 length equals 17 residues. Germline V gene data show CDR1 as LNHDA and CDR2 as SQIVND (reference sequence). This CDR3 is CASQISSGTRNTGELFF. The CDR3 nucleotides read TGTGCCAGCCAGATCTCCTCCGGGACGAGGAACACCGGGGAGCTGTTTTTT. The full variable domain, its missing parts supplied by reference TRBV19 and TRBJ2-2, is DGGITQSPKYLFRKEGQNVTLSCEQNLNHDAMYWYRQDPGQGLRLIYYSQIVNDFQKGDIAEGYSVSREKKESFPLTVTSAQKNPTAFYLCASQISSGTRNTGELFFGEGSRLTVL.